The 30 T cell receptor beta chains in this list originate from one sample, sequenced in a study of blood T cell repertoires in COVID-19. Clones were read by immunoSEQ multiplex PCR, and TCRdb kept only the in-frame ones, dropping some. The sample has a few hundred thousand clones, approximately 88% seen once; the top ten hold 10%. The sample was PBMCs or T cells enriched from blood (not recorded which). These receptors were obtained from a man between 18 and 35 years old with acute COVID-19.

This clone was recorded only once. The J gene is TRBJ1-2, the V gene TRBV6-2 or TRBV6-3; D gene uncertain. This CDR3 is 14 amino acids long. The germline V gene encodes CDR1 MNHEY and CDR2 SVGEGT. V was pared by 0 bases and J by 3 bases, with 8 bases between. For the CDR3, the DNA is TGTGCCAGCAGTTACTCCCCTTCGTACTATGGCTACACCTTC. Translation: CASSYSPSYYGYTF.

The rearrangement links TRBV9 to TRBJ1-1, with 11 nucleotides matching TRBD1. V was clipped by 3 bases and J by 1 base; unmatched bases: 5. In germline, CDR1 is SGDLS, CDR2 YYNGEE. The CDR3 contains 16 residues. The DNA of the CDR3 is TGTGCCAGCAGCGCAGGACAGGGGGCGAAGAACACTGAAGCTTTCTTT. It translates to CASSAGQGAKNTEAFF.

The genes are TRBV29-1 and TRBJ2-2; D not certain. Per the germline V gene, CDR1 is SQVTM and CDR2 is ANQGSEA. V was trimmed by 3 bases and J by 1 base, leaving 3 bases between them. The CDR3 sequence is 12 residues long. The CDR3 loop is CSVDGNTGELFF. The CDR3 nucleotides read TGCAGCGTTGACGGGAACACCGGGGAGCTGTTTTTT.

This chain connects TRBV28 to TRBJ1-4; TRBD1 matches 7 bases. There are 13 residues in the CDR3. V dropped 2 bases and J dropped 11; count of bases not matched to a gene: 5. CDR1 and CDR2 from the germline V gene are MDHEN and SYDVKM. The CDR3 region has the DNA TGTGCCAGCAGTTTACAAGGGGGCGAGAAACTGTTTTTT. Its translation: CASSLQGGEKLFF. The whole variable domain, filled in from reference TRBV28 and TRBJ1-4, reads DVKVTQSSRYLVKRTGEKVFLECVQDMDHENMFWYRQDPGLGLRLIYFSYDVKMKEKGDIPEGYSVSREKKERFSLILESASTNQTSMYLCASSLQGGEKLFFGSGTQLSVL.

J is TRBJ2-4 and V is TRBV28; TRBD2 agrees at 7 bases. Losses at the gene ends were 5 bases for V and 10 bases for J; bases not matched to a gene: 20. CDR3 size: 17 residues. CDR1 and CDR2 (germline): MDHEN, SYDVKM. The CDR3 protein is CASSPESWGGTMRIQYF. The CDR3 coding sequence is TGTGCCAGCAGTCCGGAGAGTTGGGGGGGGACCATGAGAATTCAGTACTTC. Drawing the rest from reference TRBV28 and TRBJ2-4, the complete variable domain is DVKVTQSSRYLVKRTGEKVFLECVQDMDHENMFWYRQDPGLGLRLIYFSYDVKMKEKGDIPEGYSVSREKKERFSLILESASTNQTSMYLCASSPESWGGTMRIQYFGAGTRLSVL.

The rearrangement uses TRBV28 and TRBJ1-1, with 10 bases fitting TRBD1. Germline lookup yields CDR1 MDHEN and CDR2 SYDVKM. V was pared by 5 bases and J by 7 bases, with 4 bases of the junction left unmatched. CDR3 length: 13 residues. CDR3 in amino acids: CASSLGQGVEAFF. The CDR3 bases are TGTGCCAGCAGTCTCGGACAGGGGGTTGAAGCTTTCTTT.

This rearrangement joins TRBV28 to TRBJ2-7, with 7 bases that match TRBD1. The germline V gene has CDR1 MDHEN and CDR2 SYDVKM. CDR3 length: 12 amino acids. Losses at the gene ends were 3 bases for V and 7 bases for J; bases not matched to a gene: 3. The CDR3 sequence is CASSFEGAEQYF. CDR3 in DNA: TGTGCCAGCAGTTTTGAGGGGGCAGAGCAGTACTTC. The complete variable domain, with remaining parts taken from reference TRBV28 and TRBJ2-7, reads DVKVTQSSRYLVKRTGEKVFLECVQDMDHENMFWYRQDPGLGLRLIYFSYDVKMKEKGDIPEGYSVSREKKERFSLILESASTNQTSMYLCASSFEGAEQYFGPGTRLTVT.

This chain uses TRBV4-3 with TRBJ1-1, with a weak D call TRBD1 (5 bases). This CDR3 region has 17 residues. The V end lost 0 bases, the J end lost 6 bases, and 20 bases lay between the germline ends. The V gene's germline CDR1 is LGHNA and CDR2 YSLEER. CDR3 sequence: CASSQDLRQTLYAEAFF. CDR3 bases: TGCGCCAGCAGCCAAGATTTACGACAGACCCTCTATGCTGAAGCTTTCTTT.

The chain carries TRBV4-1 and TRBJ1-4; perhaps TRBD1 as D (5 bases). Germline CDR1 is MGHRA and CDR2 is YSYEKL. This CDR3 has 15 residues. Trimming shortened V by 4 bases and J by 3 bases, and 12 bases separated the two germline ends. CDR3 loop: CASSRIPGANEKLFF. Written as DNA, the CDR3 is TGCGCCAGCAGCCGGATCCCGGGGGCTAATGAAAAACTGTTTTTT.

The gene calls are TRBV11-3 and TRBJ2-1, with TRBD2 matching over 11 bases. Trimming at V came to 3 bases and at J to 4 bases, leaving 11 bases not matched to a gene. The CDR3 covers 18 residues. Germline values: CDR1 SGHNT, CDR2 YENEEA. The CDR3 is CASSFRSGTSGEYNEQFF. The CDR3 DNA reads TGTGCCAGCAGCTTCCGATCCGGGACTAGCGGAGAGTACAATGAGCAGTTCTTC.

The V gene is TRBV23-1, the J gene TRBJ2-1; 10 nucleotides agree with TRBD2. TRBV23-1 is known as an ORF, though its function is uncertain. The CDR3 has 17 residues. V shed 8 bases and J 4 bases; nucleotides not matched to a gene: 14. CDR3 amino acids: CASSQPGLANTYNEQFF. CDR3 DNA sequence: TGCGCCAGCTCCCAACCGGGACTAGCGAACACTTACAATGAGCAGTTCTTC.

The chain joins TRBV29-1 to TRBJ2-5, with 11 bases that match TRBD2. This CDR3 comprises 14 residues. Unmatched junction bases numbered 5, after V lost 6 bases and J lost 2 bases. Germline lookup yields CDR1 SQVTM and CDR2 ANQGSEA. For the CDR3, the DNA is TGCAGCGTGGACGGGACTAGCGGACAAGAGACCCAGTACTTC. This codes for CSVDGTSGQETQYF.

The chain recombines TRBV29-1 with TRBJ2-2; D gene ambiguous. The CDR3 covers 14 residues. The V end was cut by 6 bases, the J end by 6 bases, with 17 bases between. Germline V gene sequence: CDR1 SQVTM, CDR2 ANQGSEA. CDR3 amino acids: CSVSDEARAGELFF. In nucleotides, the CDR3 is TGCAGCGTGTCAGATGAGGCGCGAGCCGGGGAGCTGTTTTTT.

The chain combines TRBV27 with TRBJ2-7; 11 bases are shared with TRBD2. The CDR3 runs 16 residues. The germline gives CDR1 MNHEY, CDR2 SMNVEV (reference sequence). Trimming removed 6 bases from V and 3 bases from J; junction bases left unmatched: 10. CDR3 DNA: TGTGCCAGCAGAAGAACCGGGACTAGCGGCTACTACGAGCAGTACTTC. Protein product: CASRRTGTSGYYEQYF.

The rearrangement links TRBV7-8 to TRBJ2-2, with TRBD2 identical over 7 bases. The CDR3 contains 20 residues. Germline V lookup: CDR1 SGHVS, CDR2 FQNEAQ. Germline trimming cut 4 bases from V and 3 bases from J; bases unmatched to any gene: 20. CDR3 nucleotide sequence: TGTGCCAGCAGCTCCTCAAGCGGGTGGTCTTACGCGGGGGACACCGGGGAGCTGTTTTTT. Its protein product is CASSSSSGWSYAGDTGELFF.

The J gene is TRBJ2-1, the V gene TRBV11-3, with a tentative D call TRBD2 (5 bases). The V gene's germline CDR1 is SGHNT and CDR2 YENEEA. V shed 11 bases and J shed 7 bases, with 21 bases lying between them. The CDR3 loop spans 14 amino acids. The CDR3 nucleotides read TGTGCCTCCACCCGGGGTCTACAGCCAAATGAGCAGTTCTTC. Protein product: CASTRGLQPNEQFF.

The chain is built from TRBV27 and TRBJ1-5; D possibly corresponds to TRBD1 (6 bases). The CDR3 is 14 residues long. Trimming cost V 3 bases and J 6 bases, with 12 bases left between them. CDR1 and CDR2 from the germline V gene are MNHEY and SMNVEV (reference sequence). For the CDR3, the DNA is TGTGCCAGCAGTTTCACAGGGCCGGGTCAGCCCCAGCATTTT. Amino acid sequence: CASSFTGPGQPQHF.

This clone was counted only a few times. A much larger clone lies one base from this, so it may be a read error. Other nucleotide sequences in the sample specify the same CDR3. Written as DNA, the CDR3 is TGTGCCAGCTCACCGGGACAGAGCTACGAGCAGTACTTC. It yields the protein CASSPGQSYEQYF. The rearrangement uses TRBV18 and TRBJ2-7; 7 bases line up with TRBD1. The germline CDR1 and CDR2 sequences are KGHSH and LQKENI. Germline trimming cut 3 bases from V and 3 bases from J; bases unmatched to any gene: 2. This CDR3 comprises 13 residues.

This clone appeared a single time. DNA of the CDR3: TGCGCCAGCAGTCAAAGACTAGCGGGAACATCCTACGAGCAGTACTTC. Translating it yields CASSQRLAGTSYEQYF. The genes are TRBV5-1 and TRBJ2-7; 11 nucleotides align to TRBD2. Unmatched junction bases numbered 8, after V lost 5 bases and J lost 1 base. The CDR3 is 16 residues long. Germline V gene data show CDR1 as SGHRS and CDR2 as YFSETQ.

The rearrangement links TRBV7-9 to TRBJ2-7; 8 positions match TRBD1. Unmatched junction bases numbered 11, after V lost 5 bases and J lost 5 bases. The germline V gene encodes CDR1 SEHNR and CDR2 FQNEAQ (reference sequence). The CDR3 extends over 15 amino acids. Written as DNA, the CDR3 is TGTGCCAGCAGCACCCACGGACAGGGTATAAACGAGCAGTACTTC. It yields the protein CASSTHGQGINEQYF. Supplemented by reference TRBV7-9 and TRBJ2-7, the full variable domain reads DTGVSQNPRHKITKRGQNVTFRCDPISEHNRLYWYRQTLGQGPEFLTYFQNEAQLEKSRLLSDRFSAERPKGSFSTLEIQRTEQGDSAMYLCASSTHGQGINEQYFGPGTRLTVT.

This chain connects TRBV30 to TRBJ2-5, with D perhaps matching TRBD2 (6 bases). The germline V and J ends were trimmed by 0 bases and 5 bases, with 13 bases remaining between them. CDR3 size: 14 residues. CDR1 and CDR2 from the germline V gene are GTSNPN and SVGIG (reference sequence). CDR3 sequence reads: CAWSVGGLTETQYF. CDR3 sequence (DNA): TGTGCCTGGAGTGTAGGCGGACTAACGGAGACCCAGTACTTC.

The chain combines TRBV29-1 with TRBJ2-2, with 7 bases fitting TRBD2. The CDR3 length is 15 residues. V was clipped by 4 bases and J by 1 base; unmatched bases: 6. The V gene's germline CDR1 is SQVTM and CDR2 ANQGSEA. The CDR3 is CSVVREGGNTGELFF. The CDR3 DNA sequence: TGCAGCGTTGTAAGGGAGGGAGGGAACACCGGGGAGCTGTTTTTT.

The gene calls are TRBV6-2 or TRBV6-3 and TRBJ1-2, with TRBD1 matching over 7 bases. Germline CDR1 is MNHEY and CDR2 is SVGEGT. The CDR3 has 14 residues. V was clipped by 1 base and J by 7 bases; unmatched bases: 6. As DNA, the CDR3 is TGTGCCAGCAGTTACTTTCCAGGGGGAGTTGGCTACACCTTC. Amino acid sequence: CASSYFPGGVGYTF.

This clone was seen a handful of times. V usage is TRBV4-1 and J usage is TRBJ2-7; D is undetermined. The V gene's germline CDR1 is MGHRA and CDR2 YSYEKL. The length of the CDR3 is 13 residues. The V end lost 6 bases, the J end lost 2 bases, and 11 bases lay between the germline ends. The CDR3 coding sequence is TGCGCCAGCAGTAAAACAGCAGCCTACGAGCAGTACTTC. It codes for CASSKTAAYEQYF.

V and J are TRBV5-1 and TRBJ1-6; D is unresolved. Trimming removed 0 bases at V and 10 bases at J, with 11 bases between. The CDR3 has 14 amino acids. Germline V lookup: CDR1 SGHRS, CDR2 YFSETQ. The CDR3 reads CASSLARELSPLHF. The DNA of the CDR3 is TGCGCCAGCAGCTTGGCGCGGGAACTGTCACCCCTCCACTTT.

This chain links TRBV2 with TRBJ1-5; the match to TRBD1 covers 9 bases. CDR1 SNHLY and CDR2 FYNNEI come from the germline V gene. The CDR3 loop spans 14 amino acids. Trimming cost V 8 bases and J 6 bases; bases outside gene matches: 8. The CDR3: CASGRTGARQPQHF. In DNA, the CDR3 is TGTGCCAGCGGGCGGACAGGGGCACGTCAGCCCCAGCATTTT.

The chain is built from TRBV4-2 and TRBJ2-3; perhaps TRBD2 as D (5 bases). CDR3 length: 15 residues. CDR1 and CDR2 from the germline V gene are LGHNA and YNFKEQ. V was cut by 10 bases and J by 2 bases, with 19 bases left in between. CDR3 DNA sequence: TGTGCCACCACTCCACTTGAGGGCAACACAGATACGCAGTATTTT. It codes for CATTPLEGNTDTQYF.

J is TRBJ1-2 and V is TRBV19; D is perhaps TRBD1 (6 bases). The CDR3 sequence is 14 residues long. The germline CDR1 and CDR2 sequences are LNHDA and SQIVND (reference sequence). With 7 bases removed from V and 5 bases from J, the gap between germline ends came to 17 bases. This CDR3 is CASISGTTSYGYTF. CDR3 in DNA: TGTGCCAGTATTTCGGGGACAACGAGTTATGGCTACACCTTC.

The chain is built from TRBV28 and TRBJ2-5, with TRBD2 identical over 8 bases. The CDR3 covers 12 residues. From germline, CDR1 is MDHEN and CDR2 SYDVKM. V trimming: 7 bases; J trimming: 4 bases; junction bases outside the gene matches: 2. CDR3: CASTAGGETQYF. CDR3 nucleotides: TGTGCCAGCACTGCGGGGGGAGAGACCCAGTACTTC.

The genes are TRBV28 and TRBJ1-5; the match to TRBD1 covers 10 bases. V lost 6 bases and J lost 6; bases outside the gene matches: 14. Germline V CDR1 and CDR2: MDHEN, SYDVKM. The CDR3 loop spans 17 amino acids. The CDR3 spells CASRWTGGSVYGQPQHF. CDR3 sequence (DNA): TGTGCCAGCAGGTGGACAGGGGGGTCGGTGTATGGTCAGCCCCAGCATTTT.